Presented here are 19 T cell receptor beta chains from one specimen sequenced in a study of cytomegalovirus exposure and HLA in healthy donors. With 60 Vbeta and 13 Jbeta primers, the PCR was carried out. Sequenced by immunoSEQ multiplex PCR; TCRdb stores in-frame clones only, minus some. Of 140,000 to 150,000 clones listed, 75% to 90% are singletons. The sequenced material came from PBMCs. The receptors stem from a man aged 40-55 years in good health and CMV-seronegative.

Here the CDR3 reads CASSIGTGEEEQYF. In DNA, the CDR3 is TGCGCCAGCAGCATCGGGACAGGGGAGGAAGAGCAGTACTTC. The V gene is TRBV5-1, the J gene TRBJ2-7; 10 positions agree with TRBD1. CDR1 is SGHRS and CDR2 is YFSETQ in the germline V gene. V was pared by 4 bases and J by 7 bases, with 8 bases of the junction left unmatched. The CDR3 runs 14 residues.

This clone has only one observation. The gene calls are TRBV7-2 and TRBJ2-7; D is possibly TRBD2 (5 bases). V was cut by 2 bases and J by 3 bases, with 17 bases left in between. This CDR3 spans 16 amino acids. The V gene's germline CDR1 is SGHTA and CDR2 FQGNSA. For the CDR3, the DNA is TGTGCCAGCAGCTTAAATCTGCTAGCTGGAGTCTACGAGCAGTACTTC. As protein: CASSLNLLAGVYEQYF.

J is TRBJ1-6 and V is TRBV27; 11 nucleotides match TRBD1. CDR3 size: 16 residues. The ends lost 6 bases at V and 2 bases at J; junction bases unmatched: 3. Looked up from germline, CDR1 is MNHEY and CDR2 is SMNVEV (reference sequence). CDR3 amino acids: CASRWTGGPYNSPLHF. Written as DNA, the CDR3 is TGTGCCAGCAGATGGACAGGGGGCCCCTATAATTCACCCCTCCACTTT.

This rearrangement joins TRBV28 to TRBJ1-5; TRBD1 matches at 11 bases. The CDR3 has 16 residues. After removal of 6 bases from V and 4 bases from J, the junction contained 8 bases not matched to a gene. Germline loops: CDR1 MDHEN, CDR2 SYDVKM. CDR3 loop: CASSLPGQGVNQPQHF. CDR3 in DNA: TGTGCCAGCAGCCTCCCGGGACAGGGGGTGAATCAGCCCCAGCATTTT.

This clone was seen a handful of times. This chain connects TRBV4-1 to TRBJ1-2; TRBD1 might be the D (6 bases). Germline V lookup: CDR1 MGHRA, CDR2 YSYEKL. The length of the CDR3 is 14 residues. Trimming stripped 1 base from V and 1 base from J, with 7 bases between. The CDR3 sequence is CASSQAGVNYGYTF. CDR3 DNA: TGCGCCAGCAGCCAAGCAGGGGTTAACTATGGCTACACCTTC.

This sequence joins TRBV27 and TRBJ2-2; a weak D match, TRBD1 (6 bases). The CDR3 is 16 residues long. Germline V gives CDR1 MNHEY, CDR2 SMNVEV (reference sequence). The germline V and J ends were trimmed by 6 bases and 2 bases, with 16 bases remaining between them. DNA for the CDR3: TGTGCCAGCAGGGCTATGAGACAGGTAAACACCGGGGAGCTGTTTTTT. Amino acid sequence: CASRAMRQVNTGELFF.

J is TRBJ1-5 and V is TRBV7-2, with D tentatively TRBD1 (5 bases). Trimming removed 5 bases from V and 9 bases from J, with 11 bases in between. The CDR3 is made up of 12 amino acids. Germline CDR1 reads SGHTA; CDR2 reads FQGNSA. In DNA form, the CDR3 reads TGTGCCAGCAGCGTGTCCAGGGTGCCCCAGCATTTT. Protein sequence: CASSVSRVPQHF.

This clone was picked up a small number of times. The chain combines TRBV6-6 with TRBJ2-2; 9 nucleotides match TRBD1. V shed 5 bases, J shed 6 bases, and the junction held 10 bases outside the gene matches. CDR1 is MNHNY, CDR2 SVGAGI, per germline (reference sequence). The length of the CDR3 is 16 residues. The CDR3 region is CASSREGQGIAGELFF. The CDR3 nucleotides are TGTGCCAGCAGTAGGGAGGGACAGGGAATCGCCGGGGAGCTGTTTTTT.

This chain links TRBV7-9 with TRBJ2-3; D might be TRBD2 (6 bases). The CDR3 has 13 residues. Germline V gene data show CDR1 as SEHNR and CDR2 as FQNEAQ (reference sequence). The V and J ends lost 3 bases and 9 bases respectively, with 13 bases between them. The CDR3 DNA is TGTGCCAGCAGCTTTACGGGAGAAAGGACGCAGTATTTT. Translating it yields CASSFTGERTQYF. Variable domain in full (rest from reference TRBV7-9 and TRBJ2-3): DTGVSQNPRHKITKRGQNVTFRCDPISEHNRLYWYRQTLGQGPEFLTYFQNEAQLEKSRLLSDRFSAERPKGSFSTLEIQRTEQGDSAMYLCASSFTGERTQYFGPGTRLTVL.

CDR3 protein: CASSLGSSTWETQYF. CDR3 nucleotides: TGTGCCAGCAGCTTAGGGAGCTCCACCTGGGAGACCCAGTACTTC. The rearrangement uses TRBV11-2 and TRBJ2-5, with D uncertain. Trimming took 1 base from V and 5 from J, leaving 14 bases between them. This CDR3 comprises 15 residues. CDR1 SGHAT and CDR2 FQNNGV come from the germline V gene.

The chain joins TRBV5-1 to TRBJ2-5, with TRBD1 matching 8 bases. The end of the DNA aligns better with TRBJ2-7, so the J call may be wrong. Germline CDR1 SGHRS, CDR2 YFSETQ. The CDR3 runs 15 residues. The CDR3 DNA reads TGCGCCAGCAGCTTGCTGGGACAGGTCTCCTACGAGCAGTACTTC. Protein: CASSLLGQVSYEQYF.

The table lists this clone with a few counts. V usage is TRBV6-1 and J usage is TRBJ1-2; D remains ambiguous. V lost 2 bases and J lost 8, with 9 bases in between. CDR1 is MNHNS and CDR2 is SASEGT in the germline V gene. The CDR3 length is 12 residues. In DNA form, the CDR3 reads TGTGCCAGCAGTGAAAAGGCGAGGGGCTACACCTTC. Translating gives CASSEKARGYTF.

DNA for the CDR3: TGTGCCAGCAGTTTATCGGGGAGGACTGAAGCTTTCTTT. This sequence encodes CASSLSGRTEAFF. The chain couples TRBV28 to TRBJ1-1; D not certain. The CDR3 spans 13 residues. Trimming stripped 1 base from V and 5 bases from J, with 8 bases between. The germline V gene encodes CDR1 MDHEN and CDR2 SYDVKM. Using reference TRBV28 and TRBJ1-1 for the parts outside the CDR3, the full variable domain is DVKVTQSSRYLVKRTGEKVFLECVQDMDHENMFWYRQDPGLGLRLIYFSYDVKMKEKGDIPEGYSVSREKKERFSLILESASTNQTSMYLCASSLSGRTEAFFGQGTRLTVV.

J is TRBJ1-2 and V is TRBV7-9, with D possibly TRBD1 on 5 matching bases. Deletions cut 0 bases from V and 7 bases from J, with 12 bases between. This CDR3 spans 14 amino acids. Germline V lookup: CDR1 SEHNR, CDR2 FQNEAQ (reference sequence). The CDR3 spells CASSLARGEAGYTF. The CDR3, as DNA: TGTGCCAGCAGCTTAGCGCGGGGGGAGGCTGGCTACACCTTC.

CDR3 bases: TGCGCCAGCAGCTTGCTGTCCGCAGATACGCAGTATTTT. Translated, it gives CASSLLSADTQYF. The genes are TRBV5-1 and TRBJ2-3; D is undetermined. CDR1 and CDR2 (germline): SGHRS, YFSETQ. The CDR3 consists of 13 residues. V was clipped by 1 base and J by 4 bases, with 7 bases between them.

The chain has TRBV19 and TRBJ2-5; a possible D gene is TRBD2 (5 bases). The CDR3 sequence is 13 residues long. Trimming cost V 5 bases and J 3 bases, with 10 bases left between them. Per germline, CDR1 LNHDA and CDR2 SQIVND (reference sequence). CDR3 DNA: TGTGCCAGTAGTTTCCGGGGTGAAGAGACCCAGTACTTC. It encodes CASSFRGEETQYF. Full variable domain (rest looked up from reference TRBV19 and TRBJ2-5): DGGITQSPKYLFRKEGQNVTLSCEQNLNHDAMYWYRQDPGQGLRLIYYSQIVNDFQKGDIAEGYSVSREKKESFPLTVTSAQKNPTAFYLCASSFRGEETQYFGPGTRLLVL.

The rearrangement uses TRBV11-2 and TRBJ1-5; D gene uncertain. Germline loops: CDR1 SGHAT, CDR2 FQNNGV. The CDR3 loop spans 14 amino acids. V was shortened by 5 bases and J by 1 base, with 9 bases between the two germline ends. The CDR3 loop is CASSPAGSNQPQHF. CDR3 DNA: TGTGCCAGCAGCCCCGCGGGAAGCAATCAGCCCCAGCATTTT.

This rearrangement joins TRBV6-5 to TRBJ1-3, with 8 bases that match TRBD1. This CDR3 has 15 amino acids. Trimming at V came to 2 bases and at J to 2 bases, leaving 2 bases not matched to a gene. The germline gives CDR1 MNHEY, CDR2 SVGAGI. CDR3: CASSYSRGPGNTIYF. The CDR3 region has the DNA TGTGCCAGCAGTTACAGCAGGGGGCCTGGAAACACCATATATTTT.

The chain has TRBV6-5 and TRBJ1-2; the D gene is possibly TRBD1 (6 bases). The V end lost 7 bases, the J end lost 5 bases, and 17 bases lay between the germline ends. The CDR3 covers 14 residues. Germline assignment: CDR1 MNHEY and CDR2 SVGAGI. CDR3 amino acids: CASNPQGPTYGYTF. The CDR3 region has the DNA TGTGCCAGCAACCCACAGGGTCCCACATATGGCTACACCTTC.